Listed below are T cell receptor beta chains from one sample, sequenced in a study of blood T cell repertoires in COVID-19. Only in-frame clones appear in the TCRdb table, and some are missing; sequencing was by immunoSEQ multiplex PCR. The table lists roughly 150,000 clones, 87% of them singletons, with about 5% in the top ten. Sample: peripheral blood. Every receptor here comes from a human donor in a cohort sampled during active COVID-19. CDR3s include the opening cysteine and the closing phenylalanine or tryptophan. The D gene is left open where the match is weak. Expanded clones are given a class, and other clones once, few, many or no size at all.

d_gene	v_gene	j_gene	abundance	len	CDR3nt	CDR3aa
TRBD1	TRBV9	TRBJ1-3	NA	15	TGTGCCAGCAGCGTAGAGACAGGGGCGGGAAACACCATATATTTT	CASSVETGAGNTIYF
NA	TRBV12-3/TRBV12-4	TRBJ1-1	NA	13	TGTGCCAGCAGTCGGAGGGCGAGGACTGAAGCTTTCTTT	CASSRRARTEAFF
NA	TRBV7-2	TRBJ1-6	NA	16	TGTGCCAGCAGCCTCCTCCCGGGCAGGGAGGGGTCACCCCTCCACTTT	CASSLLPGREGSPLHF
TRBD2	TRBV13	TRBJ2-7	NA	16	TGTGCCAGCAGCCTCCAAGGGCGGGGGGTCTCCTACGAGCAGTACTTC	CASSLQGRGVSYEQYF
TRBD1	TRBV6-1	TRBJ1-5	NA	15	TGTGCCAGCAGTGACCAGGGGGGCGCGGGCCAGCCCCAGCATTTT	CASSDQGGAGQPQHF
NA	TRBV7-3	TRBJ1-3	NA	15	TGTGCCAGCAGCTCACACTATCGGACTGGAAACACCATATATTTT	CASSSHYRTGNTIYF
NA	TRBV3-1/TRBV3-2	TRBJ1-2	NA	13	TGTGCCAGCAGCCAAGGAGGAAGCCATGGCTACACCTTC	CASSQGGSHGYTF
NA	TRBV2	TRBJ1-1	once	14	TGTGCCAGCAGTGACCAGGGGCGGAACACTGAAGCTTTCTTT	CASSDQGRNTEAFF
NA	TRBV27	TRBJ1-2	few	15	TGTGCCAGGACCCCTTTGGACAGTACAAACTATGGCTACACCTTC	CARTPLDSTNYGYTF
NA	TRBV5-1	TRBJ2-7	NA	12	TGCGCCAGCAGCTTGGGACAATACGAGCAGTACTTC	CASSLGQYEQYF